This T cell receptor beta chain was recorded in a study of cytotoxic CD8 clonotypes in ibrutinib-treated CLL. Study-wide context: Within the patient group, 11 were relapsed/refractory and some 14 treatment-naive, and some 18 were IGHV unmutated. Median treatment time before response sampling was over ten months, range 6 to 36. On average, almost 95,000 productive rearrangements and over 250,000 productive templates per sample.

This clone was counted once. Germline-derived CDR1 and CDR2 are MDHEN and SYDVKM. The CDR3 loop spans 16 amino acids. V was clipped by 5 bases and J by 3 bases, with 17 bases between them. The repertoire was sequenced with immunoSEQ multiplex PCR; TCRdb's copy has only in-frame clones and lacks some. There are tens of thousands of clones in the sample; 57% occur only once, and approximately 14% lies in the top ten. Frozen PBMC stocks contributed 2 to 2.5 micrograms of genomic DNA to the TCR beta libraries. This receptor was taken from a human donor with chronic lymphocytic leukemia. V usage is TRBV28 and J usage is TRBJ1-5, with D possibly matching TRBD1 (5 bases). This material consisted of PBMCs, taken after 12 months of ibrutinib treatment. CDR3 sequence reads: CASSPTLGTANQPQHF. The CDR3 nucleotides read TGTGCCAGCAGTCCTACCCTCGGGACTGCCAATCAGCCCCAGCATTTT.